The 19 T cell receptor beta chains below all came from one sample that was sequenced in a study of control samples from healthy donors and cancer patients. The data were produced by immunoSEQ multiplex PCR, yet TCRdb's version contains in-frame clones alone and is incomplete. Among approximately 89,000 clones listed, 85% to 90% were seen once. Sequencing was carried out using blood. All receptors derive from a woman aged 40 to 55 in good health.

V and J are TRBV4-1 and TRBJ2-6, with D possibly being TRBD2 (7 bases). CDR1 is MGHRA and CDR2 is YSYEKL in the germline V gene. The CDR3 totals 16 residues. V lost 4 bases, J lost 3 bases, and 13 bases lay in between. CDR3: CASSPRGASGANVLTF. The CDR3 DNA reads TGCGCCAGCAGCCCACGGGGGGCAAGTGGGGCCAACGTCCTGACTTTC.

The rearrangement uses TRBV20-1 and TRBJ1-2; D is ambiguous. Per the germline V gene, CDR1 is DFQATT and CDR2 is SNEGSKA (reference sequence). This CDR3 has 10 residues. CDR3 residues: CSPRDSGYTF. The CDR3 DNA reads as TGCAGCCCCCGGGATTCTGGCTACACCTTC.

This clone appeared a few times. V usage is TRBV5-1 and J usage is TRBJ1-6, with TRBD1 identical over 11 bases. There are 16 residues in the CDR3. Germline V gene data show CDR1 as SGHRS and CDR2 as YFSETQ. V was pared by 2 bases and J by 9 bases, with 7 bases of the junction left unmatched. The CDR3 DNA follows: TGCGCCAGCAGCTTAGCCCCCGGGACAGGGGGTTCACCCCTCCACTTT. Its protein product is CASSLAPGTGGSPLHF.

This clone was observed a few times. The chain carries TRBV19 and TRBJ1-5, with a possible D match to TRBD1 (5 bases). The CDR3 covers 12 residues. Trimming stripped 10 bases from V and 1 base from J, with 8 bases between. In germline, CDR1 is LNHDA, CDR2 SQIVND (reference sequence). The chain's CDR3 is CATGGSNQPQHF. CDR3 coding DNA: TGTGCCACGGGGGGGAGCAATCAGCCCCAGCATTTT.

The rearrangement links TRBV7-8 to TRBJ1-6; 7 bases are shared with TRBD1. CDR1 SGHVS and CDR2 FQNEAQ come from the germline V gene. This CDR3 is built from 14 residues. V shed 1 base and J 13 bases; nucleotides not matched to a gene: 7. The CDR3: CASSLGADREPLHF. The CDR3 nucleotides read TGTGCCAGCAGCTTAGGGGCCGACAGGGAGCCCCTCCACTTT.

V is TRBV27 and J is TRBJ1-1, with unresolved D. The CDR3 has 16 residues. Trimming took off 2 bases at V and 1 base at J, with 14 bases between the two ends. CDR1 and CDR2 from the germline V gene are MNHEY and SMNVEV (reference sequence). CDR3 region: CASSLVAVIPNTEAFF. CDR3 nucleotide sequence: TGTGCCAGCAGTTTAGTGGCGGTGATTCCGAACACTGAAGCTTTCTTT.

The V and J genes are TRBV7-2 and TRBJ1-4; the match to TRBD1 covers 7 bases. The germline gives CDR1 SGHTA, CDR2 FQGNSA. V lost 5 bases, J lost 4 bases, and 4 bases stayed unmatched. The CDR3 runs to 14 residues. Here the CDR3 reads CASSGDSDNEKLFF. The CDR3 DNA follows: TGTGCCAGCAGCGGGGACAGTGATAATGAAAAACTGTTTTTT.

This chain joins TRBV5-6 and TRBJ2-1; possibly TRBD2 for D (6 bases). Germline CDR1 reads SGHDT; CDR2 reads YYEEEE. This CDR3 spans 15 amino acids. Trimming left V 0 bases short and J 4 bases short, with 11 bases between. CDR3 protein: CASSLAGGLYNEQFF. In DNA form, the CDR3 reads TGTGCCAGCAGCTTGGCCGGGGGTCTATACAATGAGCAGTTCTTC. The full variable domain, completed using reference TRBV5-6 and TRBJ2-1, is DAGVTQSPTHLIKTRGQQVTLRCSPKSGHDTVSWYQQALGQGPQFIFQYYEEEERQRGNFPDRFSGHQFPNYSSELNVNALLLGDSALYLCASSLAGGLYNEQFFGPGTRLTVL.

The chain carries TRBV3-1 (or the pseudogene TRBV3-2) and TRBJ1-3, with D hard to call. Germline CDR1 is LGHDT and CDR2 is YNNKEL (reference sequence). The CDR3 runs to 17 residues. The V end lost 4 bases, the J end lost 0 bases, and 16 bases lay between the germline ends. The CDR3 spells CASSPTITPSSGNTIYF. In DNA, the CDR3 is TGTGCCAGCAGCCCGACCATAACCCCGAGCTCTGGAAACACCATATATTTT.

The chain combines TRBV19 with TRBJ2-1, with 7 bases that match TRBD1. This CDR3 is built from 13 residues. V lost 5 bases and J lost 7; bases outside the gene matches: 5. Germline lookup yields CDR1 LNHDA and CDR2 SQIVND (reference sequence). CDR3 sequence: CASSATGANEQFF. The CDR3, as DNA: TGTGCCAGTAGTGCCACAGGGGCGAATGAGCAGTTCTTC.

This CDR3 is CASSSAGALNTEAFF. The CDR3 DNA reads as TGCGCCAGCAGCTCAGCAGGGGCGTTAAACACTGAAGCTTTCTTT. The chain joins TRBV5-1 to TRBJ1-1; weak D call: TRBD1 (6 bases). The germline CDR1 and CDR2 sequences are SGHRS and YFSETQ. The CDR3 runs to 15 residues. V lost 3 bases to trimming and J lost 2 bases, with 14 bases between them.

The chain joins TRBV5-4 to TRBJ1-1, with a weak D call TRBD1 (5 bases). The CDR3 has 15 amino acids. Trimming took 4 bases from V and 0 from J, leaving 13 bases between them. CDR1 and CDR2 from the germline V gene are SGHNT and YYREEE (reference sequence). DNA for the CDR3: TGTGCCAGCAGCATCGACAGCTACCTGAACACTGAAGCTTTCTTT. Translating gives CASSIDSYLNTEAFF.

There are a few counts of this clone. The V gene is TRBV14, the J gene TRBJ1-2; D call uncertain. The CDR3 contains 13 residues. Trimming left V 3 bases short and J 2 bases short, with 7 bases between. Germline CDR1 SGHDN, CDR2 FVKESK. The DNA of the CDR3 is TGTGCCAGCAGCCAGGGTTACAACTATGGCTACACCTTC. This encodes CASSQGYNYGYTF. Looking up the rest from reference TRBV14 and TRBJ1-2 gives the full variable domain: EAGVTQFPSHSVIEKGQTVTLRCDPISGHDNLYWYRRVMGKEIKFLLHFVKESKQDESGMPNNRFLAERTGGTYSTLKVQPAELEDSGVYFCASSQGYNYGYTFGSGTRLTVV.

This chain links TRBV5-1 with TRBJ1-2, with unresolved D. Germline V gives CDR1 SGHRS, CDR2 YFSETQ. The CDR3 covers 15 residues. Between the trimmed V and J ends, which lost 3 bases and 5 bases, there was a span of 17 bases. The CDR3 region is CASSSVVGGQYGYTF. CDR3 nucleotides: TGCGCCAGCAGCTCGGTAGTTGGCGGGCAATATGGCTACACCTTC.

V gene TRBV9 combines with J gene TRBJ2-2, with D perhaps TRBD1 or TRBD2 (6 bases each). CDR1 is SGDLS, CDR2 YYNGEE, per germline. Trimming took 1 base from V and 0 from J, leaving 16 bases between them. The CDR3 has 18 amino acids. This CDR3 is CASSVRIVGGPNTGELFF. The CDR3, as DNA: TGTGCCAGCAGCGTACGGATAGTAGGGGGGCCGAACACCGGGGAGCTGTTTTTT.

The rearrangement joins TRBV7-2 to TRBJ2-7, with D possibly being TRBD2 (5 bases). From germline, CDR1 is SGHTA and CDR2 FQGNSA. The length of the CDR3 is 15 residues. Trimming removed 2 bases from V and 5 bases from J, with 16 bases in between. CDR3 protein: CASSLLGASIHEQYF. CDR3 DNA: TGTGCCAGCAGCTTACTGGGAGCAAGCATCCACGAGCAGTACTTC.

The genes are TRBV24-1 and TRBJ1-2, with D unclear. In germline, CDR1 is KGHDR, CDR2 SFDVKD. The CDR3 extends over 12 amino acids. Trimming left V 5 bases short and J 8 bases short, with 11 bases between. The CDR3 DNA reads TGTGCCACCAGTGTTCGGTTGAAGGGCTACACCTTC. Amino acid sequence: CATSVRLKGYTF.

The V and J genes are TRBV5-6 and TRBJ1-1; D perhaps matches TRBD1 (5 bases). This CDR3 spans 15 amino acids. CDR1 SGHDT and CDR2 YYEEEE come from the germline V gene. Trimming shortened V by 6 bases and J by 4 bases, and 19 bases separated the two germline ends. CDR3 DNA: TGTGCCAGCACCCCGGGGGGGGATTTAGGCACTGAAGCTTTCTTT. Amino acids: CASTPGGDLGTEAFF.

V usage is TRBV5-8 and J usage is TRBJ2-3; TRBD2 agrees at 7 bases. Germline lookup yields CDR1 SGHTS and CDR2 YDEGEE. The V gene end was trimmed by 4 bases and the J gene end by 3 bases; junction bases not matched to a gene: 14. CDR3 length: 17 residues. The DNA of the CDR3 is TGTGCCAGCAGCCCCACCCTAACTAGCGCTCTGACAGATACGCAGTATTTT. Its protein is CASSPTLTSALTDTQYF.